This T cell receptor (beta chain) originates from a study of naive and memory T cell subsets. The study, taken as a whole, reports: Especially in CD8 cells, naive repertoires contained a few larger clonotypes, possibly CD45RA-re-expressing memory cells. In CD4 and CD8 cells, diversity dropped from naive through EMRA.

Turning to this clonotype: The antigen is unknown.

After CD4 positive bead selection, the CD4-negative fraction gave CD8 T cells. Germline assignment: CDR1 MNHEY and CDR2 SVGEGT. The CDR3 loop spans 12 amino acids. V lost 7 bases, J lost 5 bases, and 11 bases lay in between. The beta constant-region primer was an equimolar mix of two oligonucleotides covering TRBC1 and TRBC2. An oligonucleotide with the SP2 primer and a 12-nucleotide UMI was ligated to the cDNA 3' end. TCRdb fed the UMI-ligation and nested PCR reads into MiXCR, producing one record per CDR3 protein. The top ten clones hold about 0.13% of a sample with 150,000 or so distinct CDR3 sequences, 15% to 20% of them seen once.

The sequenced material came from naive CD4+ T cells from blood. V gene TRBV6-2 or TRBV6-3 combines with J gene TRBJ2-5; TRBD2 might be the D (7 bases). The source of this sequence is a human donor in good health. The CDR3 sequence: CASNREGETQYF. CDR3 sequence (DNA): TGTGCCAGCAACAGGGAGGGGGAGACCCAGTACTTC.